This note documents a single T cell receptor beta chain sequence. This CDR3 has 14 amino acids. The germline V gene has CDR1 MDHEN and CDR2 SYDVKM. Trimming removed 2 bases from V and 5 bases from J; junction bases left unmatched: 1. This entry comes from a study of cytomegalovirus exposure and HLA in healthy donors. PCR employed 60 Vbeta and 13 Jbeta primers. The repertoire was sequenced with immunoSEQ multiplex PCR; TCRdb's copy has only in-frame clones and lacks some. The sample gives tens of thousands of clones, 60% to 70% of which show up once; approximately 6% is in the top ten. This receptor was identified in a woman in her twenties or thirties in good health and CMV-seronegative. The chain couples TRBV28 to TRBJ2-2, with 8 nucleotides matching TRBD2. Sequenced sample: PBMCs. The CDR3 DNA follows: TGTGCCAGCAGTTTAACGGGGGGGACCGGGGAGCTGTTTTTT. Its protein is CASSLTGGTGELFF. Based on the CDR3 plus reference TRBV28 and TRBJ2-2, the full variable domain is DVKVTQSSRYLVKRTGEKVFLECVQDMDHENMFWYRQDPGLGLRLIYFSYDVKMKEKGDIPEGYSVSREKKERFSLILESASTNQTSMYLCASSLTGGTGELFFGEGSRLTVL.